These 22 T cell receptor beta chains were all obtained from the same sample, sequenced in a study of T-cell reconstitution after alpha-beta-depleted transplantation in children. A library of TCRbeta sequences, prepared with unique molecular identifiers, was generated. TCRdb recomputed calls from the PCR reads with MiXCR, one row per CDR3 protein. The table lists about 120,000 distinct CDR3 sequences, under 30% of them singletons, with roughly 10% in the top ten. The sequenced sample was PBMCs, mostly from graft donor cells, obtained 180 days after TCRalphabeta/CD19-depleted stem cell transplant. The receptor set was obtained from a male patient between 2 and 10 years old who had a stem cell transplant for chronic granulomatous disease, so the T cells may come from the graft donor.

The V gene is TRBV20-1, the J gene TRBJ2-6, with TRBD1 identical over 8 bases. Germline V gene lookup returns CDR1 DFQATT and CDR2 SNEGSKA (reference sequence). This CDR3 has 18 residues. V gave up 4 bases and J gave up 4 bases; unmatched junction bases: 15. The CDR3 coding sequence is TGCAGTGCTATAAAAAGGACAGGGATTATAGGAGGGGCCAACGTCCTGACTTTC. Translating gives CSAIKRTGIIGGANVLTF.

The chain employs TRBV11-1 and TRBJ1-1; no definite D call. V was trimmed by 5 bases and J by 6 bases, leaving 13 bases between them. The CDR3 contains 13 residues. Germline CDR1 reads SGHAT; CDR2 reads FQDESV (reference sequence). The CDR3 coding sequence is TGTGCCAGCAGCGCCCGGGGAGCGGCTGAAGCTTTCTTT. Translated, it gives CASSARGAAEAFF.

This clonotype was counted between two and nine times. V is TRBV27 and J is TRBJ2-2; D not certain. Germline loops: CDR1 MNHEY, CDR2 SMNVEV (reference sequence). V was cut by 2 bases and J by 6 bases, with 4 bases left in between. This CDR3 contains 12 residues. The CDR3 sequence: CASSLVAGELFF. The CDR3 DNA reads TGTGCCAGCAGTTTAGTGGCCGGGGAGCTGTTTTTT.

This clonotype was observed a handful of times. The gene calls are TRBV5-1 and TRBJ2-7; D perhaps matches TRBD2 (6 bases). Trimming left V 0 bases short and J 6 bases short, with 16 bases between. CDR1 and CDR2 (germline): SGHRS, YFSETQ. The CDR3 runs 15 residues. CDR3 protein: CASSLGEAAGSEQYF. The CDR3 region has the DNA TGCGCCAGCAGCTTGGGGGAGGCGGCCGGGTCCGAGCAGTACTTC.

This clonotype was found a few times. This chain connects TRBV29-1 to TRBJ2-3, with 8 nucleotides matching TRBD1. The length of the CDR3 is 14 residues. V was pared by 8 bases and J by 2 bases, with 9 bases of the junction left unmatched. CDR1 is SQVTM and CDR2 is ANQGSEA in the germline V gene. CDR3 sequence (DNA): TGCAGCCCTGCGGACAGGGTGAACACAGATACGCAGTATTTT. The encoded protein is CSPADRVNTDTQYF.

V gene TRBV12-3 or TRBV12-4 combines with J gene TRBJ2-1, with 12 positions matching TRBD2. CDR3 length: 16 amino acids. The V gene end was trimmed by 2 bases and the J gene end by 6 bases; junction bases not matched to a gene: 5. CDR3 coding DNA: TGTGCCAGCAGTTTATCGGCTAGCGGGGGGGCCAATGAGCAGTTCTTC. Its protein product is CASSLSASGGANEQFF.

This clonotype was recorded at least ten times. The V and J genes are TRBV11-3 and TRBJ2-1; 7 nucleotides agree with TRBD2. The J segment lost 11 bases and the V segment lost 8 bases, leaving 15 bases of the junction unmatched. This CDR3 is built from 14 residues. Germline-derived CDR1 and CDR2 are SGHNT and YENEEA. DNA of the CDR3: TGTGCCAGCTCCTCCGGGGCGGGAGCCCCCAAGCAGTTCTTC. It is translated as CASSSGAGAPKQFF. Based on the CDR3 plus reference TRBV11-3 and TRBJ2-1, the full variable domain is EAGVVQSPRYKIIEKKQPVAFWCNPISGHNTLYWYLQNLGQGPELLIRYENEEAVDDSQLPKDRFSAERLKGVDSTLKIQPAELGDSAVYLCASSSGAGAPKQFFGPGTRLTVL.

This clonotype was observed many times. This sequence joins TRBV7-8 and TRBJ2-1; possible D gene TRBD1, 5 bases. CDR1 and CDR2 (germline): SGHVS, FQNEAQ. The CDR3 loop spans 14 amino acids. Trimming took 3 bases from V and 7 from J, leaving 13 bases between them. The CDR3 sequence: CASSLGPSGNEQFF. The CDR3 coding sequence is TGTGCCAGCAGCTTGGGGCCTAGTGGAAATGAGCAGTTCTTC.

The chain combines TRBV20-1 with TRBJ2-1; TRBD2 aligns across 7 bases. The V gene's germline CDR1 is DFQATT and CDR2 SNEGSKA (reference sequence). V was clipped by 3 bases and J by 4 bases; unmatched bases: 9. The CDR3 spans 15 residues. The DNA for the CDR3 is TGCAGTGCTAGTTATACGGGAGGCGATTACAATGAGCAGTTCTTC. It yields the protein CSASYTGGDYNEQFF.

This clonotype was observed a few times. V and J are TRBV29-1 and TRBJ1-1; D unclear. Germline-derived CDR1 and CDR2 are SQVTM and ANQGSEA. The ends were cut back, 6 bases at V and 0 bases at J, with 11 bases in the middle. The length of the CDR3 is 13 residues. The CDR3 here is CSVQSRLNTEAFF. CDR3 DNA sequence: TGCAGCGTCCAAAGCCGACTGAACACTGAAGCTTTCTTT.

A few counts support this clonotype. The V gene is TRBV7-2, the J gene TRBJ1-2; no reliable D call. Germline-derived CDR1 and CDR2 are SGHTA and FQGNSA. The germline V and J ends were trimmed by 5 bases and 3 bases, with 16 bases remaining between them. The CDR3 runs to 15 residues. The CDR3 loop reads CASSMGLQRDYGYTF. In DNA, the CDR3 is TGTGCCAGCAGCATGGGCCTCCAGAGGGACTATGGCTACACCTTC.

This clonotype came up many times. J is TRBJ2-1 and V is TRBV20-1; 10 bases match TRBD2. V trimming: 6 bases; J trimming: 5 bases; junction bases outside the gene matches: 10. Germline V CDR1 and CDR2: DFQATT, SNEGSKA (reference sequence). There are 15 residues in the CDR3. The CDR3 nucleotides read TGCAGTGCAAAATCCGGGACTAGCGCCGACAATGAGCAGTTCTTC. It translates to CSAKSGTSADNEQFF.

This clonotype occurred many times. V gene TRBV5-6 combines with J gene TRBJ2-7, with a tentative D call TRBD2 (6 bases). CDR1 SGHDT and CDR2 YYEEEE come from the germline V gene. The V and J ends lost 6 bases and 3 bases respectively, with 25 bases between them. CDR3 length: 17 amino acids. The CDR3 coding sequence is TGTGCCAGCAAGGCCGCCAGATCGGGAGTAGGGTTCTACGAGCAGTACTTC. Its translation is CASKAARSGVGFYEQYF.

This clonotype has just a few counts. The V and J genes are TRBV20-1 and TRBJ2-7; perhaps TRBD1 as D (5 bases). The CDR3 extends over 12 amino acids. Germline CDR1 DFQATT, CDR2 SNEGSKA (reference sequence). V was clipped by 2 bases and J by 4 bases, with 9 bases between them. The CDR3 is CSARKDKYEQYF. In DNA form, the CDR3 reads TGCAGTGCTAGAAAGGACAAGTACGAGCAGTACTTC.

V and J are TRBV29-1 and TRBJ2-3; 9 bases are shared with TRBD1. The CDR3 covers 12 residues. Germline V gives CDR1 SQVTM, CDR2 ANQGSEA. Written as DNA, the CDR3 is TGCGGCGGATACAGGGGGCCTGATACGCAGTATTTT. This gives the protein CGGYRGPDTQYF.

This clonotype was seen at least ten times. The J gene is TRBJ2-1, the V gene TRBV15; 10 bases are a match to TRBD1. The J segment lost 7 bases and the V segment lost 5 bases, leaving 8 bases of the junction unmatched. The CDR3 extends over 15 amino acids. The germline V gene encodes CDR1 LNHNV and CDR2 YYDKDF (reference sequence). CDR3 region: CATSLADRGLNEQFF. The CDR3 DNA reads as TGTGCCACCAGCCTCGCGGACAGGGGGTTAAATGAGCAGTTCTTC.

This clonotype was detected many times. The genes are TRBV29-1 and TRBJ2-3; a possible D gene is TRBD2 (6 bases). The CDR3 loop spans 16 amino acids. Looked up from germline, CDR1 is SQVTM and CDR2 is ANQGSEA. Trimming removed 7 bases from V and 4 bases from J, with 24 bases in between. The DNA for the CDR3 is TGCAGCGCCGCCCCATCGCTAGCGCCCAGGGCAGATACGCAGTATTTT. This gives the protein CSAAPSLAPRADTQYF.

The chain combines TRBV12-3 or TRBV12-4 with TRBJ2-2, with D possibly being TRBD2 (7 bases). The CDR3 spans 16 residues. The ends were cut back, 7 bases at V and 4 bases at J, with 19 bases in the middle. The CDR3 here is CASTQGGGAVTGELFF. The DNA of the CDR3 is TGTGCCAGCACCCAGGGAGGGGGGGCCGTCACCGGGGAGCTGTTTTTT.

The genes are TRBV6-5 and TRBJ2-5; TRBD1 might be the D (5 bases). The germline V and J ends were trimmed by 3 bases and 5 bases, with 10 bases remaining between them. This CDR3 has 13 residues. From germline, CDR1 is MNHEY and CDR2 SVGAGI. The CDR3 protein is CASSYQGSETQYF. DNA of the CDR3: TGTGCCAGCAGTTATCAGGGCTCGGAGACCCAGTACTTC.

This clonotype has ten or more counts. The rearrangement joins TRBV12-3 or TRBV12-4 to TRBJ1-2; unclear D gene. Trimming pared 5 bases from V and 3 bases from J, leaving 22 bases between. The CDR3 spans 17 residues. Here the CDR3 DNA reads TGTGCCAGCAGTCCGTCCGGAGGACGCCCAAGCGACTATGGCTACACCTTC. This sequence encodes CASSPSGGRPSDYGYTF.

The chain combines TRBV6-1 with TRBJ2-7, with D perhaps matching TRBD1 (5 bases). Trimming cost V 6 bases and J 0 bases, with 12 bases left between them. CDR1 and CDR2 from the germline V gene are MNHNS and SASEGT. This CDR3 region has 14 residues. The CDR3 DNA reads TGTGCCAGCAGGGCCAACAGGAACTCCTACGAGCAGTACTTC. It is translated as CASRANRNSYEQYF.

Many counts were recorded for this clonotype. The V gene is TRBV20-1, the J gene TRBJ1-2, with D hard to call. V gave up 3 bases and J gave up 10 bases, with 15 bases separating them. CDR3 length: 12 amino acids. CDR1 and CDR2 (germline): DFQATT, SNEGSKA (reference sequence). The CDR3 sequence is CSASVYNSNYTF. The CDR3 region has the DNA TGCAGTGCTAGTGTTTACAATAGCAACTACACCTTC.